This T cell receptor (beta chain) stems from a study of cytomegalovirus exposure and HLA in healthy donors. The J segment lost 2 bases and the V segment lost 0 bases, leaving 4 bases of the junction unmatched. In germline, CDR1 is MNHEY, CDR2 SVGAGI. The CDR3 is 15 amino acids. It was with 60 Vbeta and 13 Jbeta primers that the PCR ran. TCRdb's table, derived via immunoSEQ multiplex PCR, lists solely in-frame clones and lacks some. The table records roughly 100,000 clones, around three quarters of them present only once. The chain joins TRBV6-5 to TRBJ2-7, with 7 bases aligning to TRBD1. The TCR sequence derives from a man aged 45-65 years in good health and CMV-seropositive. The sample comprised PBMCs. CDR3 sequence (DNA): TGTGCCAGCAGTTACTCCCGGGACAGCACCTACGAGCAGTACTTC. Translated: CASSYSRDSTYEQYF.